The 25 T cell receptor beta chains reported below all come from one sample, sequenced in a study of cytotoxic CD8 clonotypes in ibrutinib-treated CLL (dated by TCRdb to the early 2020s). The library was produced with the immunoSEQ multiplex PCR assay. Held by TCRdb, this immuneACCESS table contains in-frame sequences only and omits some clones. Under half of the omission traces to an unresolved V gene where checked; the cause of the rest is unknown. The sample records about 17,000 clones, approximately 61% of which are singletons. The biggest ten clones account for more than 25% of the sample. The meaning of the sample's time point label: about eleven months on ibrutinib. The sample in question was PBMCs, obtained after 12 months of ibrutinib treatment. These receptor sequences come from a human donor with chronic lymphocytic leukemia.

Written as DNA, the CDR3 is TGTGCCAGCTCACCAATTTCCAGGGGGGAGACCCAGTACTTC. Translated, it gives CASSPISRGETQYF. V gene TRBV18 combines with J gene TRBJ2-5, with 7 bases identical to TRBD1. This CDR3 contains 14 residues. The junction had 5 bases not matched to a gene; V was cut back by 2 bases and J by 5 bases. Germline V CDR1 and CDR2: KGHSH, LQKENI.

The rearrangement links TRBV2 to TRBJ2-7, with 7 bases lining up with TRBD1. After removal of 4 bases from V and 9 bases from J, the junction contained 9 bases not matched to a gene. The germline V gene has CDR1 SNHLY and CDR2 FYNNEI. The CDR3 consists of 13 residues. This CDR3 is CASSGDEGALQYF. The CDR3 region has the DNA TGTGCCAGCAGTGGGGATGAGGGGGCCCTGCAGTACTTC.

The chain is built from TRBV11-2 and TRBJ2-2; D uncertain. The ends were cut back, 3 bases at V and 6 bases at J, with 2 bases in the middle. The CDR3 contains 11 residues. CDR1 SGHAT and CDR2 FQNNGV come from the germline V gene. CDR3 loop: CASSLSGELFF. DNA of the CDR3: TGTGCCAGCAGCTTGTCCGGGGAGCTGTTTTTT.

Written as DNA, the CDR3 is TGTGCCAGTAGTACAAATGGGGGGGCCAACGTCCTGACTTTC. Amino acids: CASSTNGGANVLTF. This chain links TRBV19 with TRBJ2-6, with D unclear. Germline CDR1 is LNHDA and CDR2 is SQIVND (reference sequence). V was shortened by 4 bases and J by 4 bases, with 8 bases between the two germline ends. CDR3 length: 14 amino acids.

This chain links TRBV30 with TRBJ1-1; possibly TRBD1 for D (5 bases). With 1 base removed from V and 1 base from J, the gap between germline ends came to 13 bases. Germline CDR1 GTSNPN, CDR2 SVGIG (reference sequence). This CDR3 has 15 amino acids. The CDR3 sequence is CAWSDPGRRNTEAFF. In DNA, the CDR3 is TGTGCCTGGAGTGACCCAGGGAGGAGGAACACTGAAGCTTTCTTT.

The genes are TRBV2 and TRBJ2-6; D uncertain. Germline-derived CDR1 and CDR2 are SNHLY and FYNNEI. V lost 6 bases and J lost 0, with 12 bases in between. The CDR3 consists of 16 residues. The DNA of the CDR3 is TGTGCCAGCAGCGCCTCTTACAGCTCTGGGGCCAACGTCCTGACTTTC. This codes for CASSASYSSGANVLTF.

Only one count was recorded for this clone. The V and J genes are TRBV27 and TRBJ2-2; D not certain. With 7 bases removed from V and 5 bases from J, the gap between germline ends came to 20 bases. This CDR3 contains 16 residues. Germline loops: CDR1 MNHEY, CDR2 SMNVEV (reference sequence). In DNA form, the CDR3 reads TGTGCCAGCATTAGGACCTGGTCTGGGGAAACCGGGGAGCTGTTTTTT. This codes for CASIRTWSGETGELFF.

In this sample, this clone turned up once. The rearrangement uses TRBV6-1 and TRBJ1-5, with 10 bases fitting TRBD1. Trimming cost V 8 bases and J 3 bases; bases outside gene matches: 7. The CDR3 extends over 15 amino acids. The germline gives CDR1 MNHNS, CDR2 SASEGT. The CDR3 region is CASWSGTGANQPQHF. In DNA, the CDR3 is TGTGCCAGCTGGTCAGGGACAGGGGCCAATCAGCCCCAGCATTTT.

The chain joins TRBV28 to TRBJ2-7; D is undetermined. Germline V gene data show CDR1 as MDHEN and CDR2 as SYDVKM. The V gene lost 5 bases and the J gene lost 6 bases, with 14 bases spanning the gap. There are 13 residues in the CDR3. The CDR3 here is CASSVIGEREQYF. The CDR3 nucleotides are TGTGCCAGCAGTGTGATCGGCGAGCGCGAGCAGTACTTC.

The genes are TRBV27 and TRBJ2-1; 8 positions agree with TRBD2. V lost 5 bases, J lost 10 bases, and 10 bases stayed unmatched. This CDR3 region has 14 residues. Germline V CDR1 and CDR2: MNHEY, SMNVEV (reference sequence). The chain's CDR3 is CASSGSGRVREQFF. The CDR3 DNA sequence: TGTGCCAGCAGTGGCAGCGGGAGAGTAAGAGAGCAGTTCTTC.

The chain links TRBV14 to TRBJ2-7, with D hard to call. Trimming left V 4 bases short and J 4 bases short, with 5 bases between. CDR3 length: 11 amino acids. Germline V gene lookup returns CDR1 SGHDN and CDR2 FVKESK. The CDR3 DNA follows: TGTGCCAGCAGCCGGGGTTACGAGCAGTACTTC. Amino acids: CASSRGYEQYF.

This chain links TRBV4-1 with TRBJ2-7; D might be TRBD1 (6 bases). The CDR3 totals 17 residues. V lost 1 base, J lost 3 bases, and 19 bases lay in between. The V gene's germline CDR1 is MGHRA and CDR2 YSYEKL. CDR3 region: CASSQGGQLGANYEQYF. For the CDR3, the DNA is TGCGCCAGCAGCCAAGGCGGACAGTTAGGGGCGAACTACGAGCAGTACTTC.

The chain combines TRBV5-1 with TRBJ2-1; TRBD2 matches 14 bases. This CDR3 region has 17 residues. V shed 4 bases and J 6 bases; nucleotides not matched to a gene: 9. Germline-derived CDR1 and CDR2 are SGHRS and YFSETQ. CDR3 nucleotide sequence: TGCGCCAGCAGCGGCGGGACTAGCGGGAGTCCGGGCAATGAGCAGTTCTTC. It encodes CASSGGTSGSPGNEQFF.

CDR3 sequence: CASSSPSGSYNEQFF. Here the CDR3 DNA reads TGTGCCAGTAGTAGCCCTAGCGGCTCCTACAATGAGCAGTTCTTC. The chain links TRBV19 to TRBJ2-1; 7 bases agree with TRBD2. This CDR3 is built from 15 residues. The V gene end was trimmed by 4 bases and the J gene end by 0 bases; junction bases not matched to a gene: 3. The germline CDR1 and CDR2 sequences are LNHDA and SQIVND (reference sequence).

The chain combines TRBV25-1 with TRBJ2-2; 9 bases align to TRBD1. This CDR3 is 15 amino acids long. With 8 bases clipped from V and 6 bases from J, the junction kept 10 bases outside the gene matches. Looked up from germline, CDR1 is MGHDK and CDR2 is SYGVNS. The DNA for the CDR3 is TGTGCCAGCCTACAGAGGGACAGGGATGCCGGGGAGCTGTTTTTT. Its translation is CASLQRDRDAGELFF.

This chain links TRBV7-2 with TRBJ1-3; weak D call: TRBD1 (5 bases). In germline, CDR1 is SGHTA, CDR2 FQGNSA. The CDR3 is 15 residues long. V was clipped by 4 bases and J by 0 bases, with 10 bases between them. CDR3 amino acids: CASSYYRFSGNTIYF. CDR3 nucleotides: TGTGCCAGCAGCTATTACAGGTTCTCTGGAAACACCATATATTTT. The full variable domain, its missing parts supplied by reference TRBV7-2 and TRBJ1-3, is GAGVSQSPSNKVTEKGKDVELRCDPISGHTALYWYRQSLGQGLEFLIYFQGNSAPDKSGLPSDRFSAERTGGSVSTLTIQRTQQEDSAVYLCASSYYRFSGNTIYFGEGSWLTVV.

This clone was seen more than once but under ten times. The chain links TRBV5-1 to TRBJ2-5; D is uncertain. In germline, CDR1 is SGHRS, CDR2 YFSETQ. The CDR3 has 13 amino acids. The V end was cut by 0 bases, the J end by 1 base, with 4 bases between. The CDR3 nucleotides are TGCGCCAGCAGCTTGGGGGGCCAAGAGACCCAGTACTTC. It translates to CASSLGGQETQYF.

This rearrangement joins TRBV5-1 to TRBJ2-1, with 8 bases fitting TRBD1. Trimming at V came to 2 bases and at J to 0 bases, leaving 10 bases not matched to a gene. Germline V gives CDR1 SGHRS, CDR2 YFSETQ. The CDR3 consists of 18 residues. Here the CDR3 reads CASSFLGTGGSSYNEQFF. The CDR3 coding sequence is TGCGCCAGCAGCTTTTTGGGTACAGGGGGGAGCTCCTACAATGAGCAGTTCTTC.

V and J are TRBV21-1 and TRBJ2-5. TRBV21-1 is a pseudogene. The CDR3 is 15 residues long. The CDR3, as DNA: TGTGCCAGCAGCGCCCGCTACACTTTCTCTGAGACCCAGTACTTC. It codes for CASSARYTFSETQYF.

V is TRBV5-1 and J is TRBJ1-1, with D unclear. V lost 0 bases and J lost 1, with 1 base in between. Germline loops: CDR1 SGHRS, CDR2 YFSETQ. This CDR3 region has 12 residues. CDR3 protein: CASSLANTEAFF. DNA for the CDR3: TGCGCCAGCAGCTTGGCGAACACTGAAGCTTTCTTT.

CDR3 in amino acids: CATRTVLNTEAFF. The CDR3 DNA sequence: TGTGCCACGCGGACAGTATTGAACACTGAAGCTTTCTTT. The J gene is TRBJ1-1, the V gene TRBV27; D may be TRBD1 (6 bases). The V end was cut by 10 bases, the J end by 0 bases, with 12 bases between. Germline V CDR1 and CDR2: MNHEY, SMNVEV (reference sequence). This CDR3 is built from 13 residues.

There are a few counts of this clone. The J gene is TRBJ2-3, the V gene TRBV6-1; D perhaps matches TRBD2 (6 bases). This CDR3 is 15 amino acids long. Germline lookup yields CDR1 MNHNS and CDR2 SASEGT. Trimming stripped 1 base from V and 1 base from J, with 9 bases between. The CDR3 sequence: CASSEVIAGTDTQYF. The CDR3 DNA reads TGTGCCAGCAGTGAAGTAATAGCGGGCACAGATACGCAGTATTTT.

The chain recombines TRBV13 with TRBJ2-7; D unclear. The ends were cut back, 5 bases at V and 4 bases at J, with 12 bases in the middle. Germline V gene data show CDR1 as PRHDT and CDR2 as FYEKMQ (reference sequence). This CDR3 has 13 residues. CDR3 loop: CASSQLLQYEQYF. CDR3 nucleotide sequence: TGTGCCAGCAGCCAACTGCTTCAATACGAGCAGTACTTC.

The V call is TRBV5-4, the J call TRBJ2-5, with D uncertain. CDR1 and CDR2 (germline): SGHNT, YYREEE (reference sequence). V lost 3 bases and J lost 5, with 8 bases in between. The CDR3 loop spans 12 amino acids. CDR3 DNA: TGTGCCAGCAGCTCACCTCTGGAGACCCAGTACTTC. The encoded protein is CASSSPLETQYF.

The chain joins TRBV18 to TRBJ1-3, with no clear D. Trimming took 2 bases from V and 8 from J, leaving 16 bases between them. The CDR3 contains 15 residues. Looked up from germline, CDR1 is KGHSH and CDR2 is LQKENI. The CDR3 nucleotides are TGTGCCAGCTCACCAGCCGGGCCACCTGGGGACACCATATATTTT. It codes for CASSPAGPPGDTIYF. The full variable domain, its missing parts supplied by reference TRBV18 and TRBJ1-3, is NAGVMQNPRHLVRRRGQEARLRCSPMKGHSHVYWYRQLPEEGLKFMVYLQKENIIDESGMPKERFSAEFPKEGPSILRIQQVVRGDSAAYFCASSPAGPPGDTIYFGEGSWLTVV.